One sample yielded the 14 T cell receptor beta chains listed below, sequenced in a study of control samples from healthy donors and cancer patients. TCRdb's copy holds only in-frame clones and misses some; the assay was immunoSEQ multiplex PCR. Of some 100,000 clones in the sample, around nine tenths were seen once. Sequencing input: blood. The receptors shown here come from a man aged 25-40 years in good health.

The V call is TRBV9, the J call TRBJ1-6; no definite D call. Germline V gives CDR1 SGDLS, CDR2 YYNGEE. The CDR3 is made up of 12 amino acids. Trimming pared 4 bases from V and 8 bases from J, leaving 7 bases between. CDR3 loop: CASSSQYSPLHF. In DNA form, the CDR3 reads TGTGCCAGCAGCTCGCAATATTCACCCCTCCACTTT.

A single count supports this clone. This chain joins TRBV7-8 and TRBJ1-1; weak D call: TRBD1 (6 bases). V lost 1 base, J lost 0 bases, and 9 bases lay in between. Germline-derived CDR1 and CDR2 are SGHVS and FQNEAQ. The CDR3 sequence is 15 residues long. CDR3 amino acids: CASSLVGGMNTEAFF. The CDR3 DNA reads TGTGCCAGCAGCTTAGTTGGGGGCATGAACACTGAAGCTTTCTTT.

V gene TRBV21-1 combines with J gene TRBJ1-2. TRBV21-1 is a pseudogene locus. The CDR3 length is 15 residues. This CDR3 is CASSKVRGGNYGYTF. The CDR3 DNA reads as TGTGCCAGCAGCAAAGTTCGGGGAGGGAACTATGGCTACACCTTC.

V gene TRBV9 combines with J gene TRBJ2-2, with TRBD2 matching 10 bases. The CDR3 extends over 16 amino acids. J gave up 3 bases and V 4 bases, and 6 bases lay outside the gene matches. Germline CDR1 is SGDLS and CDR2 is YYNGEE. The CDR3 sequence is CASSPSGSSDTGELFF. The CDR3 nucleotides are TGTGCCAGCAGCCCTAGCGGGAGTTCGGACACCGGGGAGCTGTTTTTT. The entire variable domain, with the rest obtained from reference TRBV9 and TRBJ2-2, is as follows: DSGVTQTPKHLITATGQRVTLRCSPRSGDLSVYWYQQSLDQGLQFLIQYYNGEERAKGNILERFSAQQFPDLHSELNLSSLELGDSALYFCASSPSGSSDTGELFFGEGSRLTVL.

V is TRBV3-1 (or the pseudogene TRBV3-2) and J is TRBJ2-3, with 12 nucleotides matching TRBD2. The V gene's germline CDR1 is LGHDT and CDR2 YNNKEL (reference sequence). The CDR3 totals 18 residues. V lost 5 bases to trimming and J lost 6 bases; unmatched junction nucleotides: 15. CDR3 DNA: TGTGCCAGCAGCGGTGGGACTAGCGGGCGACCTAACTCGGATACGCAGTATTTT. This sequence encodes CASSGGTSGRPNSDTQYF.

The rearrangement links TRBV5-6 to TRBJ1-4; D call uncertain. The CDR3 length is 14 residues. The V gene's germline CDR1 is SGHDT and CDR2 YYEEEE. With 1 base removed from V and 4 bases from J, the gap between germline ends came to 8 bases. CDR3 sequence (DNA): TGTGCCAGCAGCTTGCTCGGGATTAATGAAAAACTGTTTTTT. Translation: CASSLLGINEKLFF.

The chain links TRBV9 to TRBJ2-1; 7 nucleotides align to TRBD1. V shed 0 bases and J 7 bases; nucleotides not matched to a gene: 10. This CDR3 is 16 amino acids long. Germline-derived CDR1 and CDR2 are SGDLS and YYNGEE. The CDR3 DNA follows: TGTGCCAGCAGCGTAGCCCGAAATTCCAGGGGGAATGAGCAGTTCTTC. It codes for CASSVARNSRGNEQFF.

This sequence joins TRBV25-1 and TRBJ1-4, with TRBD1 matching over 9 bases. The germline V gene encodes CDR1 MGHDK and CDR2 SYGVNS. This CDR3 region has 15 residues. J was trimmed by 8 bases and V by 4 bases; bases with no gene match: 8. The CDR3 sequence: CASSGTRDREEKLFF. CDR3 DNA sequence: TGTGCCAGCAGTGGCACCCGGGACAGGGAAGAAAAACTGTTTTTT.

The rearrangement links TRBV7-2 to TRBJ2-7; TRBD1 aligns across 7 bases. The CDR3 covers 14 residues. Germline V gene data show CDR1 as SGHTA and CDR2 as FQGNSA. V lost 1 base and J lost 4; bases outside the gene matches: 4. CDR3 DNA sequence: TGTGCCAGCAGCTTAGGGTTACAGGGGTACGAGCAGTACGTC. Translated, it gives CASSLGLQGYEQYV.

This clone showed up just a few times. The chain links TRBV7-9 to TRBJ2-1; tentative D call: TRBD2 (5 bases). V was shortened by 0 bases and J by 8 bases, with 5 bases between the two germline ends. CDR3 length: 12 residues. Germline V gene sequence: CDR1 SEHNR, CDR2 FQNEAQ (reference sequence). The DNA of the CDR3 is TGTGCCAGCAGCTTAGCGGAGGATGAGCAGTTCTTC. It specifies CASSLAEDEQFF.

This chain connects TRBV19 to TRBJ2-1, with 11 bases matching TRBD2. Germline loops: CDR1 LNHDA, CDR2 SQIVND (reference sequence). This CDR3 has 15 residues. V was pared by 4 bases and J by 5 bases, with 4 bases of the junction left unmatched. CDR3 sequence (DNA): TGTGCCAGTAGTAGCCCTAGCGGGAGGAACAATGAGCAGTTCTTC. Protein: CASSSPSGRNNEQFF.

The chain couples TRBV27 to TRBJ1-2, with a tentative D call TRBD1 (5 bases). The CDR3 totals 13 residues. Between the trimmed V and J ends, which lost 8 bases and 1 base, there was a span of 11 bases. CDR1 MNHEY and CDR2 SMNVEV come from the germline V gene (reference sequence). DNA for the CDR3: TGTGCCAGCCGGACATTCCTTAACTATGGCTACACCTTC. It yields the protein CASRTFLNYGYTF.

The genes are TRBV19 and TRBJ2-2; no definite D call. The V gene lost 4 bases and the J gene lost 7 bases, with 25 bases spanning the gap. Germline CDR1 is LNHDA and CDR2 is SQIVND (reference sequence). CDR3 length equals 18 residues. The CDR3 protein is CASSTRGWAVRFIGELFF. DNA for the CDR3: TGTGCCAGTAGTACCCGAGGTTGGGCGGTTCGCTTTATCGGGGAGCTGTTTTTT. Combining the CDR3 with reference TRBV19 and TRBJ2-2 gives the whole variable domain DGGITQSPKYLFRKEGQNVTLSCEQNLNHDAMYWYRQDPGQGLRLIYYSQIVNDFQKGDIAEGYSVSREKKESFPLTVTSAQKNPTAFYLCASSTRGWAVRFIGELFFGEGSRLTVL.

V and J are TRBV2 and TRBJ2-6; D might be TRBD1 or TRBD2, each matching 5 bases. Trimming shortened V by 5 bases and J by 0 bases, and 8 bases separated the two germline ends. The CDR3 totals 15 residues. Germline-derived CDR1 and CDR2 are SNHLY and FYNNEI. The CDR3 region is CASSRDRSGANVLTF. The CDR3 nucleotides are TGTGCCAGCAGTAGGGACCGCTCTGGGGCCAACGTCCTGACTTTC.